Sequencing of this TCR beta chain was carried out in a study of radiation and T cells in renal cell carcinoma. The data were produced by immunoSEQ multiplex PCR, yet TCRdb's version contains in-frame clones alone and is incomplete. This table holds about 120,000 clones, approximately 78% found once. As concerns this clone: Lacking the conserved final phenylalanine or tryptophan, this CDR3 likely reflects a read error. No DNA is shown, since the ends of the CDR3 on it are uncertain; the CDR3 is the one TCRdb lists.

This sample's time point: blood 2 weeks post-SBRT. Treatment: 15 Gy SBRT to primary tumor, nephrectomy 4 weeks later. The sequences come from blood, collected from a patient whose treatment included radiotherapy and nephrectomy. The TCR sequence derives from a woman aged 60-75 years with renal cell carcinoma.

CDR3 sequence reads: CASSLRAESKLFL. The chain couples TRBV5-4 to TRBJ1-2. Germline CDR1 reads SGHNT; CDR2 reads YYREEE (reference sequence). A total of 13 residues make up the CDR3, ends included.